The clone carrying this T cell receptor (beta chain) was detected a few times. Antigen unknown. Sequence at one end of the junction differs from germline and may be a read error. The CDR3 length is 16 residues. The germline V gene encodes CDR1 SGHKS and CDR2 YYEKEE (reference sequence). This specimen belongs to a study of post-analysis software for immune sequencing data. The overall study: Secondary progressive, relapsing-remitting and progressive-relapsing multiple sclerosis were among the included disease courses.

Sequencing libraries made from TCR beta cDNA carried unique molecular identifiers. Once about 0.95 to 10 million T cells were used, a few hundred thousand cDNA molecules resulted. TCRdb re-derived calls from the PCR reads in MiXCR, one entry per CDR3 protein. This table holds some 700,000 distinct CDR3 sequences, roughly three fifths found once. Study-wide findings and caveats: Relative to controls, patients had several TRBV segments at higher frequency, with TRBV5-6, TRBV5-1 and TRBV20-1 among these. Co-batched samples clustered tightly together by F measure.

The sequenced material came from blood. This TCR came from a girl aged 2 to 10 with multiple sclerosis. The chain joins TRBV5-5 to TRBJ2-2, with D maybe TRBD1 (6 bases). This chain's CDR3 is CASSFLLGRDTGELFF. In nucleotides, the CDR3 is TGTGCCAGCAGTTTCCTCTTGGGCCGGGACACTGGGGAGCTGTTTTTT.